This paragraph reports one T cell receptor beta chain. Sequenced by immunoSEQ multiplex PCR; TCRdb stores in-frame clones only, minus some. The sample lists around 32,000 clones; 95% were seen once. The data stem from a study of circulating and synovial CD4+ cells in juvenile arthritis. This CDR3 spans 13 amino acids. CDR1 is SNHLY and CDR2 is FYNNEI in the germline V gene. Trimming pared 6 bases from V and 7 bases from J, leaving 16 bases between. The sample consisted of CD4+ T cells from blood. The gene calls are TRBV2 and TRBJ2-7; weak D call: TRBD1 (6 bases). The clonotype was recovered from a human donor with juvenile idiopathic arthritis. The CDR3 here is CASRPTGLGEQYF. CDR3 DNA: TGTGCCAGCAGACCGACAGGTCTGGGGGAGCAGTACTTC. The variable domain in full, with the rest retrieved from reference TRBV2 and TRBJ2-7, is EPEVTQTPSHQVTQMGQEVILRCVPISNHLYFYWYRQILGQKVEFLVSFYNNEISEKSEIFDDQFSVERPDGSNFTLKIRSTKLEDSAMYFCASRPTGLGEQYFGPGTRLTVT.